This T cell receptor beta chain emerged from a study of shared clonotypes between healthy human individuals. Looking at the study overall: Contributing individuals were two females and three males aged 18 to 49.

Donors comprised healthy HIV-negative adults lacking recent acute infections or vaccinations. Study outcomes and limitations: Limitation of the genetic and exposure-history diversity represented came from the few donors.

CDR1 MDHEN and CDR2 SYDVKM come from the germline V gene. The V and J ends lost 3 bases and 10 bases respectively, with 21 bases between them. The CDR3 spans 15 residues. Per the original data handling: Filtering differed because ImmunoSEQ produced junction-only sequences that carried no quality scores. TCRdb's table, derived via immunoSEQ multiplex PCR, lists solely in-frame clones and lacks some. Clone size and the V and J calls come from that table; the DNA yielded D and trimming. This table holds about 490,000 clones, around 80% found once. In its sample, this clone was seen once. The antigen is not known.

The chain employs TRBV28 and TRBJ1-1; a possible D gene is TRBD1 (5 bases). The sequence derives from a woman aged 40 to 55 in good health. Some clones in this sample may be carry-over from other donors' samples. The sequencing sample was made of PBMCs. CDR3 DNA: TGTGCCAGCAGTTTCCATACAGGCGCCGAGTTGGGAGCTTTCTTT. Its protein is CASSFHTGAELGAFF.